Shown below are 26 T cell receptor beta chains from a single sample sequenced in a study of blood T cell repertoires in COVID-19. Libraries were prepared by immunoSEQ multiplex PCR; TCRdb keeps only in-frame clonotypes and omits some of them. Among roughly 30,000 clones, 76% were seen once, and the ten largest hold 30% to 45%. Sequences were obtained from peripheral blood. All receptors derive from a man in his 70s with acute or convalescent COVID-19.

The V and J genes are TRBV19 and TRBJ2-1; perhaps TRBD2 as D (6 bases). V lost 4 bases and J 7 bases, leaving 17 bases between the germline ends. CDR3 size: 15 residues. Germline CDR1 and CDR2: LNHDA and SQIVND (reference sequence). CDR3 region: CASSTPGGEKNEQFF. The CDR3 DNA sequence: TGTGCCAGTAGTACCCCCGGGGGTGAAAAGAATGAGCAGTTCTTC.

The chain uses TRBV28 and TRBJ2-5; 10 bases line up with TRBD2. V shed 3 bases, J shed 4 bases, and the junction held 14 bases outside the gene matches. CDR1 and CDR2 from the germline V gene are MDHEN and SYDVKM. CDR3 length: 18 amino acids. The CDR3 DNA reads as TGTGCCAGCAGTTTGGGGACTAGCGTTCTCGTATTCGGAGAGACCCAGTACTTC. It yields the protein CASSLGTSVLVFGETQYF.

The chain has TRBV6-1 and TRBJ2-2, with 8 positions matching TRBD1. Germline values: CDR1 MNHNS, CDR2 SASEGT. V lost 5 bases and J lost 4; bases outside the gene matches: 9. The CDR3 extends over 16 amino acids. CDR3 region: CASSKDQGAITGELFF. As DNA, the CDR3 is TGTGCCAGCAGTAAAGACCAGGGGGCCATCACCGGGGAGCTGTTTTTT.

In this sample, this clone turned up once. This chain joins TRBV9 and TRBJ2-7, with TRBD2 as a possible D gene (6 bases). V was pared by 3 bases and J by 7 bases, with 14 bases between. The CDR3 contains 13 residues. CDR1 is SGDLS and CDR2 is YYNGEE in the germline V gene. CDR3 bases: TGTGCCAGCAGCGCTGAGATCGGAGGGGAGCAGTACTTC. Its translation is CASSAEIGGEQYF.

V gene TRBV15 combines with J gene TRBJ2-3, with TRBD2 identical over 8 bases. The germline gives CDR1 LNHNV, CDR2 YYDKDF (reference sequence). The J segment lost 2 bases and the V segment lost 3 bases, leaving 4 bases of the junction unmatched. The CDR3 totals 15 residues. CDR3 sequence reads: CATSRRAGDTDTQYF. DNA of the CDR3: TGTGCCACCAGCAGGAGAGCGGGGGACACAGATACGCAGTATTTT.

V and J are TRBV5-8 and TRBJ2-2; D possibly corresponds to TRBD2 (6 bases). V was trimmed by 5 bases and J by 4 bases, leaving 18 bases between them. This CDR3 is 16 amino acids long. From germline, CDR1 is SGHTS and CDR2 YDEGEE. CDR3 residues: CASRNGGLGGTGELFF. The CDR3 coding sequence is TGTGCCAGCAGAAACGGTGGATTGGGGGGCACCGGGGAGCTGTTTTTT.

This clone appeared a few times. The V call is TRBV19, the J call TRBJ1-2; 7 positions agree with TRBD1. Germline values: CDR1 LNHDA, CDR2 SQIVND (reference sequence). V lost 7 bases to trimming and J lost 4 bases; unmatched junction nucleotides: 6. This CDR3 is built from 13 residues. The CDR3 nucleotides read TGTGCCAGTATCGGGGACAGCCTCTATGGCTACACCTTC. Translation gives CASIGDSLYGYTF.

V gene TRBV7-9 combines with J gene TRBJ1-1; D is uncertain. Germline values: CDR1 SEHNR, CDR2 FQNEAQ (reference sequence). The CDR3 extends over 11 amino acids. Trimming removed 2 bases from V and 5 bases from J, with 3 bases in between. CDR3 region: CASSLYTEAFF. CDR3 nucleotide sequence: TGTGCCAGCAGCTTATATACTGAAGCTTTCTTT. Using reference TRBV7-9 and TRBJ1-1 for the parts outside the CDR3, the full variable domain is DTGVSQNPRHKITKRGQNVTFRCDPISEHNRLYWYRQTLGQGPEFLTYFQNEAQLEKSRLLSDRFSAERPKGSFSTLEIQRTEQGDSAMYLCASSLYTEAFFGQGTRLTVV.

This clone was observed a few times. The chain couples TRBV14 to TRBJ2-5, with D uncertain. The germline V gene encodes CDR1 SGHDN and CDR2 FVKESK. This CDR3 contains 15 residues. V was pared by 0 bases and J by 7 bases, with 15 bases between. CDR3 sequence: CASSQDLISGGTQYF. In nucleotides, the CDR3 is TGTGCCAGCAGCCAAGACCTCATCTCCGGTGGGACCCAGTACTTC.

This rearrangement joins TRBV5-1 to TRBJ2-3; 9 nucleotides line up with TRBD2. V lost 3 bases to trimming and J lost 1 base; unmatched junction nucleotides: 3. The CDR3 sequence is 15 residues long. In germline, CDR1 is SGHRS, CDR2 YFSETQ. Here the CDR3 reads CASSSRLAGTDTQYF. CDR3 bases: TGCGCCAGCAGCTCCCGACTAGCGGGCACAGATACGCAGTATTTT.

The chain couples TRBV18 to TRBJ2-6; D perhaps matches TRBD1 (6 bases). Trimming stripped 3 bases from V and 2 bases from J, with 8 bases between. The germline gives CDR1 KGHSH, CDR2 LQKENI. The CDR3 consists of 15 residues. The CDR3 here is CASSPTGTGANVLTF. The DNA of the CDR3 is TGTGCCAGCTCACCCACAGGGACTGGGGCCAACGTCCTGACTTTC.

This rearrangement joins TRBV19 to TRBJ1-1; D call uncertain. Trimming stripped 3 bases from V and 11 bases from J, with 25 bases between. The germline V gene has CDR1 LNHDA and CDR2 SQIVND (reference sequence). This CDR3 has 16 residues. This CDR3 is CASSIQNDRPDRKAFF. CDR3 nucleotides: TGTGCCAGTAGTATCCAGAACGATCGTCCTGATCGAAAGGCTTTCTTT.

This rearrangement joins TRBV30 to TRBJ1-2, with 9 nucleotides matching TRBD1. Germline loops: CDR1 GTSNPN, CDR2 SVGIG (reference sequence). The CDR3 runs 13 residues. Trimming cost V 3 bases and J 8 bases; bases outside gene matches: 7. As DNA, the CDR3 is TGTGCCTGGAGACCTACAGGGGGCGGGGGCTACACCTTC. Amino acids: CAWRPTGGGGYTF.

CDR3 nucleotides: TGTGCCAGTAGTATACAAGGAGGGTACGACACTGAAGCTTTCTTT. Its protein is CASSIQGGYDTEAFF. The chain couples TRBV19 to TRBJ1-1; D gene ambiguous. The CDR3 sequence is 15 residues long. V gave up 2 bases and J gave up 3 bases, with 13 bases separating them. Germline CDR1 reads LNHDA; CDR2 reads SQIVND (reference sequence).

The rearrangement uses TRBV2 and TRBJ1-5; D not certain. CDR1 SNHLY and CDR2 FYNNEI come from the germline V gene. This CDR3 is 18 amino acids long. V was shortened by 5 bases and J by 1 base, with 21 bases between the two germline ends. Written as DNA, the CDR3 is TGTGCCAGCAGTCCAAGGACTACACACACCTCGAGCAATCAGCCCCAGCATTTT. It yields the protein CASSPRTTHTSSNQPQHF.

The V gene is TRBV28, the J gene TRBJ1-1, with D possibly matching TRBD1 (6 bases). This CDR3 spans 15 amino acids. V was cut by 3 bases and J by 1 base, with 12 bases left in between. The germline gives CDR1 MDHEN, CDR2 SYDVKM. For the CDR3, the DNA is TGTGCCAGCAGTTTGGGGGGGGCCAGGAACACTGAAGCTTTCTTT. Translated: CASSLGGARNTEAFF. Together with reference TRBV28 and TRBJ1-1, the CDR3 gives the full variable domain: DVKVTQSSRYLVKRTGEKVFLECVQDMDHENMFWYRQDPGLGLRLIYFSYDVKMKEKGDIPEGYSVSREKKERFSLILESASTNQTSMYLCASSLGGARNTEAFFGQGTRLTVV.

This rearrangement joins TRBV7-9 to TRBJ1-1; D gene unclear. V was cut by 5 bases and J by 3 bases, with 28 bases left in between. Germline CDR1 is SEHNR and CDR2 is FQNEAQ (reference sequence). This CDR3 comprises 19 residues. CDR3 region: CASSTSRWGGTALYTEAFF. CDR3 DNA sequence: TGTGCCAGCAGCACTAGTAGGTGGGGAGGAACAGCCCTATACACTGAAGCTTTCTTT.

This sequence joins TRBV19 and TRBJ1-1, with a weak D call TRBD1 (6 bases). Germline CDR1 is LNHDA and CDR2 is SQIVND (reference sequence). V shed 0 bases and J shed 4 bases, with 15 bases lying between them. The CDR3 sequence is 16 residues long. CDR3 DNA sequence: TGTGCCAGTAGTATAGATGGTACAGGGTTGGCCACTGAAGCTTTCTTT. It codes for CASSIDGTGLATEAFF.

The genes are TRBV28 and TRBJ2-5; tentative D call: TRBD1 (6 bases). The V and J ends lost 4 bases and 5 bases respectively, with 14 bases between them. The CDR3 has 14 residues. The V gene's germline CDR1 is MDHEN and CDR2 SYDVKM. CDR3 sequence (DNA): TGTGCCAGCAGTTCCCCGGGAAGGGGGGAGACCCAGTACTTC. It encodes CASSSPGRGETQYF.

There are many counts of this clone. The V and J genes are TRBV7-3 and TRBJ1-2; no reliable D call. The CDR3 has 16 residues. Germline V lookup: CDR1 SGHTA, CDR2 FQGTGA. The ends were cut back, 5 bases at V and 6 bases at J, with 22 bases in the middle. The CDR3 nucleotides read TGTGCCAGCAGCCTCAGCGGGCCCAACCCTCGGGATGGCTACACCTTC. It yields the protein CASSLSGPNPRDGYTF.

This chain connects TRBV27 to TRBJ1-1; the D gene is possibly TRBD1 (6 bases). This CDR3 is 14 amino acids long. Trimming took 7 bases from V and 0 from J, leaving 12 bases between them. The V gene's germline CDR1 is MNHEY and CDR2 SMNVEV (reference sequence). The CDR3 bases are TGTGCCAGCACCGGGACATTCATGAACACTGAAGCTTTCTTT. It codes for CASTGTFMNTEAFF.

This clone was detected a few times. J is TRBJ2-3 and V is TRBV29-1; 7 nucleotides align to TRBD2. The CDR3 spans 12 residues. With 6 bases clipped from V and 4 bases from J, the junction kept 4 bases outside the gene matches. Germline CDR1 and CDR2: SQVTM and ANQGSEA. The CDR3 protein is CSVREGSDTQYF. In DNA form, the CDR3 reads TGCAGCGTGAGGGAGGGATCAGATACGCAGTATTTT.

This clone was recorded a few times. This CDR3 is CASSSGRGSGEKLFF. The CDR3 DNA reads as TGTGCCAGCAGCTCCGGGCGGGGTTCCGGGGAAAAACTGTTTTTT. This rearrangement joins TRBV5-8 to TRBJ1-4; D is unresolved. The CDR3 spans 15 residues. Trimming pared 3 bases from V and 8 bases from J, leaving 17 bases between. CDR1 is SGHTS and CDR2 is YDEGEE in the germline V gene. The variable domain in full, completed from reference TRBV5-8 and TRBJ1-4, reads EAGVTQSPTHLIKTRGQQATLRCSPISGHTSVYWYQQALGLGLQFLLWYDEGEERNRGNFPPRFSGRQFPNYSSELNVNALELEDSALYLCASSSGRGSGEKLFFGSGTQLSVL.

This clone was observed many times. The CDR3 loop reads CASSLGLAGDPEQYF. The CDR3 DNA reads TGTGCCAGCAGCTTGGGTCTAGCGGGAGATCCCGAGCAGTACTTC. The chain uses TRBV5-6 and TRBJ2-7; 10 positions match TRBD2. The CDR3 is 15 residues long. From germline, CDR1 is SGHDT and CDR2 YYEEEE. V was clipped by 0 bases and J by 6 bases; unmatched bases: 6.

This chain's CDR3 is CASRRDRDYNEQFF. The CDR3 DNA is TGTGCCAGCCGCCGGGACAGGGACTACAATGAGCAGTTCTTC. The chain links TRBV6-5 to TRBJ2-1; 9 nucleotides agree with TRBD1. This CDR3 comprises 14 residues. Germline V gene data show CDR1 as MNHEY and CDR2 as SVGAGI. Losses at the gene ends were 8 bases for V and 3 bases for J; bases not matched to a gene: 5.

J is TRBJ2-7 and V is TRBV18; a weak D match, TRBD1 (5 bases). The CDR3 runs to 12 residues. V lost 5 bases, J lost 10 bases, and 15 bases lay in between. Germline values: CDR1 KGHSH, CDR2 LQKENI. In DNA, the CDR3 is TGTGCCAGCTCAGACCTCTGGGGCACACAGTACTTC. Its translation is CASSDLWGTQYF.